This T cell receptor beta chain was obtained from a study of neurological immune-mediated disorders. TCRdb reprocessed the 5' RACE reads via MiXCR and lists one record per CDR3 protein. The sample yields about 10,000 distinct CDR3 sequences, 20% to 25% seen once. Many counts were recorded for this clonotype. Libraries from sorted cells used 1 million T cells (CD4+ or CD8+). The specimen sequenced was CD8+ T cells from blood. This TCR was sampled from a woman aged 55 to 70 with HTLV-1-associated myelopathy (HAM/TSP).

The CDR3 sequence is CASSLVGRGRRYNEQFF. DNA of the CDR3: TGCGCCAGCAGCTTGGTCGGGCGGGGCCGTCGGTACAATGAGCAGTTCTTC. J is TRBJ2-1 and V is TRBV5-1; TRBD2 might be the D (6 bases). Trimming cost V 0 bases and J 4 bases, with 17 bases left between them. CDR3 length: 17 amino acids. Germline CDR1 SGHRS, CDR2 YFSETQ.